These T cell receptor beta chains were read from a single sample in a study of shared clonotypes between healthy human individuals. Using immunoSEQ multiplex PCR, the repertoire was profiled, and TCRdb retains in-frame clones only, with some absent. The data contain around 2,000,000 clones, approximately 94% of them singletons. Input material: naive CD8+ T cells sorted from blood. The receptors come from a man between 18 and 29 years old in good health. CDR3s include the opening cysteine and the closing phenylalanine or tryptophan. Fields, in order: D gene, J gene, V gene, clone size, CDR3 protein, CDR3 DNA. D genes are given only for firm matches. Clone size appears in some rows only: once, few, many, or a class for an expanded clone.

D: -; J: TRBJ2-2; V: TRBV28; size: -; CDR3: CASSPAGGTGELFF; DNA: TGTGCCAGCAGCCCCGCCGGAGGGACCGGGGAGCTGTTTTTT
D: TRBD1; J: TRBJ2-7; V: TRBV7-9; size: -; CDR3: CASSLPRRGPEQYF; DNA: TGTGCCAGCAGCTTACCACGAAGGGGGCCCGAGCAGTACTTC
D: -; J: TRBJ1-4; V: TRBV4-3; size: -; CDR3: CASRPRTGGTNEKLFF; DNA: TGCGCCAGCAGACCAAGAACGGGAGGAACTAATGAAAAACTGTTTTTT
D: TRBD2; J: TRBJ2-5; V: TRBV2; size: once; CDR3: CASSVTSGGPKGSQYF; DNA: TGTGCCAGCAGTGTAACTAGCGGGGGTCCCAAGGGTTCCCAGTACTTC
D: -; J: TRBJ2-2; V: TRBV5-1; size: -; CDR3: CASSLAGQTNTGELFF; DNA: TGCGCCAGCAGCTTGGCTGGACAGACGAACACCGGGGAGCTGTTTTTT
D: TRBD1; J: TRBJ2-7; V: TRBV10-3; size: -; CDR3: CASGDRTYEQYF; DNA: TGTGCCAGTGGGGACAGGACCTACGAGCAGTACTTC
D: TRBD1; J: TRBJ1-1; V: TRBV9; size: -; CDR3: CASSAKLGDRYGNTEAFF; DNA: TGTGCCAGCAGCGCGAAGTTAGGGGACAGATACGGGAACACTGAAGCTTTCTTT
D: -; J: TRBJ2-5; V: TRBV20-1; size: -; CDR3: CSAGRETQYF; DNA: TGCAGTGCTGGTCGGGAGACCCAGTACTTC
D: -; J: TRBJ1-4; V: TRBV10-2; size: once; CDR3: CASSEFLEKLFF; DNA: TGCGCCAGCAGTGAGTTTTTGGAAAAACTGTTTTTT
D: TRBD2; J: TRBJ2-2; V: TRBV10-3; size: -; CDR3: CAISEGLASTGELFF; DNA: TGTGCCATCAGTGAGGGACTAGCGAGTACCGGGGAGCTGTTTTTT
D: -; J: TRBJ1-3; V: TRBV6-5; size: -; CDR3: CASSYGQGNTIYF; DNA: TGTGCCAGCAGTTACGGGCAGGGAAACACCATATATTTT
D: -; J: TRBJ2-7; V: TRBV6-1; size: once; CDR3: CASSEDAGYIYEQYF; DNA: TGTGCCAGCAGTGAAGATGCGGGGTATATCTACGAGCAGTACTTC
D: -; J: TRBJ1-6; V: TRBV6-5; size: -; CDR3: CASSYPPEGESPLHF; DNA: TGTGCCAGCAGTTACCCGCCCGAGGGGGAATCACCCCTCCACTTT
D: -; J: TRBJ2-1; V: TRBV5-1; size: -; CDR3: CASSPRARTVSSYNEQFF; DNA: TGCGCCAGCAGCCCTCGAGCCCGGACGGTGAGCTCCTACAATGAGCAGTTCTTC